These 30 T cell receptor beta chains were sequenced from one sample in a study of response to subunit inactivated influenza vaccine. MiXCR, run by TCRdb on the RT-PCR reads, gives a single entry per CDR3 protein. Of around 480,000 distinct CDR3 sequences in the sample, 16% were seen once. This specimen was CD4+ T cells sorted from PBMCs, taken less than 25 months after vaccination. The origin of the receptors is a man between 50 and 69 years old who received an inactivated influenza vaccine.

The chain carries TRBV20-1 and TRBJ2-3; 12 nucleotides agree with TRBD2. V dropped 0 bases and J dropped 5; count of bases not matched to a gene: 6. In germline, CDR1 is DFQATT, CDR2 SNEGSKA (reference sequence). The CDR3 runs 16 residues. The CDR3 loop reads CSARDPASGRVDTQYF. CDR3 in DNA: TGCAGTGCTAGAGATCCCGCTAGCGGGAGGGTAGATACGCAGTATTTT.

This clonotype was counted a few times. The chain links TRBV6-5 to TRBJ2-5; weak D call: TRBD2 (5 bases). V lost 0 bases, J lost 4 bases, and 9 bases lay in between. The germline CDR1 and CDR2 sequences are MNHEY and SVGAGI. The CDR3 spans 14 residues. The CDR3 DNA reads as TGTGCCAGCAGTTACTCGAGGGTGATAGAGACCCAGTACTTC. This translates into CASSYSRVIETQYF.

This clonotype was counted many times. The rearrangement joins TRBV5-1 to TRBJ1-1, with 7 bases aligning to TRBD1. The J segment lost 1 base and the V segment lost 3 bases, leaving 3 bases of the junction unmatched. Germline CDR1 and CDR2: SGHRS and YFSETQ. This CDR3 is 14 amino acids long. In nucleotides, the CDR3 is TGCGCCAGCAGCTCCCGGACAGGGAACACTGAAGCTTTCTTT. Residues: CASSSRTGNTEAFF.

The genes are TRBV29-1 and TRBJ1-1, with D possibly TRBD1 on 5 matching bases. The CDR3 has 13 residues. Germline V gives CDR1 SQVTM, CDR2 ANQGSEA. The germline V and J ends were trimmed by 4 bases and 0 bases, with 9 bases remaining between them. The CDR3 nucleotides read TGCAGCGTTGCGGGCAGGGTGAACACTGAAGCTTTCTTT. This sequence encodes CSVAGRVNTEAFF.

This clonotype was counted between two and nine times. The rearrangement joins TRBV7-8 to TRBJ2-5; 12 bases fit TRBD1. The CDR3 contains 16 residues. CDR1 and CDR2 (germline): SGHVS, FQNEAQ. V lost 5 bases and J lost 5; bases outside the gene matches: 9. DNA for the CDR3: TGTGCCAGCAGCCGAACCGGGACAGGGGGCGCGGAGACCCAGTACTTC. This gives the protein CASSRTGTGGAETQYF.

This clonotype occurred a few times. This chain links TRBV7-2 with TRBJ2-5; 9 nucleotides agree with TRBD1. CDR3 length: 14 amino acids. Per germline, CDR1 SGHTA and CDR2 FQGNSA. Losses at the gene ends were 5 bases for V and 5 bases for J; bases not matched to a gene: 6. CDR3 DNA: TGTGCCAGCAGCCCCACAGGGGGCCACGAGACCCAGTACTTC. Amino acids: CASSPTGGHETQYF.

The gene calls are TRBV11-2 and TRBJ2-5; D is unclear. This CDR3 is built from 15 residues. From germline, CDR1 is SGHAT and CDR2 FQNNGV. V gave up 0 bases and J gave up 2 bases, with 10 bases separating them. CDR3: CASSLDRQLQETQYF. CDR3 in DNA: TGTGCCAGCAGCTTAGATCGACAACTACAAGAGACCCAGTACTTC.

Many counts were recorded for this clonotype. The rearrangement joins TRBV20-1 to TRBJ1-6; no clear D gene. CDR1 DFQATT and CDR2 SNEGSKA come from the germline V gene (reference sequence). V gave up 7 bases and J gave up 0 bases, with 10 bases separating them. CDR3 length equals 14 residues. DNA of the CDR3: TGCAGTGTCTCGCACAGCTCCTATAATTCACCCCTCCACTTT. Its translation is CSVSHSSYNSPLHF.

This clonotype was observed a few times. V and J are TRBV29-1 and TRBJ2-2, with 12 positions matching TRBD2. The germline gives CDR1 SQVTM, CDR2 ANQGSEA. The CDR3 contains 17 residues. V was pared by 6 bases and J by 5 bases, with 13 bases of the junction left unmatched. The chain's CDR3 is CSVLPRRTSGVTGELFF. The CDR3 coding sequence is TGCAGCGTCCTACCCCGAAGGACTAGCGGGGTTACCGGGGAGCTGTTTTTT.

This clonotype was seen many times. The chain employs TRBV6-2 or TRBV6-3 and TRBJ2-3, with D possibly being TRBD1 or TRBD2 (5 bases each). CDR1 MNHEY and CDR2 SVGEGT come from the germline V gene. The CDR3 contains 18 residues. V shed 6 bases and J shed 2 bases, with 24 bases lying between them. CDR3 sequence: CASRDNPLPGRNTDTQYF. As DNA, the CDR3 is TGTGCCAGCAGGGACAATCCGCTACCGGGACGTAACACAGATACGCAGTATTTT.

The DNA of the CDR3 is TGTGCCAGCAGCACGGGACGGACTACTGAAGAGACCCAGTACTTC. It encodes CASSTGRTTEETQYF. This rearrangement joins TRBV7-9 to TRBJ2-5; weak D call: TRBD2 (6 bases). CDR3 length: 15 residues. Trimming took 5 bases from V and 3 from J, leaving 16 bases between them. Germline V lookup: CDR1 SEHNR, CDR2 FQNEAQ (reference sequence).

This clonotype showed up just a few times. The genes are TRBV12-3 or TRBV12-4 and TRBJ2-3; maybe TRBD2 (6 bases). The CDR3 has 13 amino acids. Trimming left V 6 bases short and J 2 bases short, with 9 bases between. The CDR3 region is CASSRLVTDTQYF. The CDR3 nucleotides are TGTGCCAGCAGCCGACTAGTCACAGATACGCAGTATTTT.

This clonotype was recorded once. The chain uses TRBV4-1 and TRBJ2-1; perhaps D is TRBD1 or TRBD2 (6 bases each). CDR1 and CDR2 (germline): MGHRA, YSYEKL. Between the trimmed V and J ends, which lost 1 base and 3 bases, there was a span of 10 bases. This CDR3 contains 15 residues. Written as DNA, the CDR3 is TGCGCCAGCAGCCAAGTGGAGGGACACTACAATGAGCAGTTCTTC. Residues: CASSQVEGHYNEQFF.

The chain combines TRBV18 with TRBJ2-7; 13 bases align to TRBD2. This CDR3 comprises 14 residues. The V segment lost 8 bases and the J segment 5 bases; nucleotides outside the gene matches: 6. Germline CDR1 KGHSH, CDR2 LQKENI. The CDR3 is CASLRTSGSNEQYF. The CDR3 region has the DNA TGTGCCAGCCTACGGACTAGCGGGAGCAACGAGCAGTACTTC.

This clonotype was recorded many times. The V gene is TRBV24-1, the J gene TRBJ2-2, with D possibly being TRBD1 (6 bases). Germline V CDR1 and CDR2: KGHDR, SFDVKD. The CDR3 runs 15 residues. Trimming removed 5 bases at V and 3 bases at J, with 12 bases between. Here the CDR3 DNA reads TGTGCCACCAGTGGGAGACAGGCCCACACCGGGGAGCTGTTTTTT. Its protein product is CATSGRQAHTGELFF.

The chain uses TRBV6-6 and TRBJ1-4, with a tentative D call TRBD1 (5 bases). The germline V gene encodes CDR1 MNHNY and CDR2 SVGAGI (reference sequence). The CDR3 sequence is 12 residues long. V gave up 6 bases and J gave up 3 bases, with 5 bases separating them. For the CDR3, the DNA is TGTGCCAGCAGGGGGCCTAATGAAAAACTGTTTTTT. It encodes CASRGPNEKLFF.

This clonotype was seen many times. The DNA for the CDR3 is TGCGCCAGCAGCCTCAATCCAGGACAGGGGGCGAACACCGGGGAGCTGTTTTTT. This sequence encodes CASSLNPGQGANTGELFF. The V and J genes are TRBV5-1 and TRBJ2-2, with 10 bases identical to TRBD1. J was trimmed by 0 bases and V by 4 bases; bases with no gene match: 9. The CDR3 is 18 residues long. CDR1 and CDR2 (germline): SGHRS, YFSETQ.

This clonotype was counted a few times. The rearrangement links TRBV2 to TRBJ2-2; no clear D. The CDR3 consists of 14 residues. CDR1 and CDR2 from the germline V gene are SNHLY and FYNNEI. Trimming shortened V by 2 bases and J by 5 bases, and 9 bases separated the two germline ends. CDR3 region: CASSELLSTGELFF. As DNA, the CDR3 is TGTGCCAGCAGTGAATTGCTATCAACCGGGGAGCTGTTTTTT.

This clonotype was found a few times. The chain employs TRBV27 and TRBJ2-4; TRBD2 agrees at 8 bases. V lost 6 bases to trimming and J lost 7 bases; unmatched junction nucleotides: 20. Germline V gives CDR1 MNHEY, CDR2 SMNVEV (reference sequence). This CDR3 is 18 amino acids long. The CDR3 sequence is CASSLLKPGLVKRNIQYF. CDR3 nucleotides: TGTGCCAGCAGCCTACTTAAACCGGGACTAGTAAAGCGTAACATTCAGTACTTC.

CDR3 bases: TGCAGTGCTAGGAATGGGAGCACAGATACGCAGTATTTT. Protein: CSARNGSTDTQYF. This chain joins TRBV20-1 and TRBJ2-3; D is uncertain. V was cut by 3 bases and J by 0 bases, with 7 bases left in between. The germline CDR1 and CDR2 sequences are DFQATT and SNEGSKA (reference sequence). The CDR3 sequence is 13 residues long.

A remark on this clonotype: An end of the junction does not agree with germline; a read error may underlie this. The chain is built from TRBV25-1 and TRBJ1-1, with 8 bases that match TRBD1. Germline CDR1 MGHDK, CDR2 SYGVNS. This CDR3 comprises 15 residues. In nucleotides, the CDR3 is TGTGCCGGCAGTGAATATAAAACAGGGGGCACTGAAGCTTTCTTT. It codes for CAGSEYKTGGTEAFF. Complete variable domain (other parts from reference TRBV25-1 and TRBJ1-1): EADIYQTPRYLVIGTGKKITLECSQTMGHDKMYWYQQDPGMELHLIHYSYGVNSTEKGDLSSESTVSRIRTEHFPLTLESARPSHTSQYLCAGSEYKTGGTEAFFGQGTRLTVV.

The chain has TRBV5-5 and TRBJ2-1; TRBD2 matches 8 bases. CDR3 length equals 17 residues. The V gene end was trimmed by 0 bases and the J gene end by 0 bases; junction bases not matched to a gene: 5. CDR1 is SGHKS, CDR2 YYEKEE, per germline (reference sequence). CDR3 residues: CASSLGPSGGSYNEQFF. CDR3 DNA sequence: TGTGCCAGCAGCTTGGGACCGAGCGGGGGCTCCTACAATGAGCAGTTCTTC. Based on the CDR3 plus reference TRBV5-5 and TRBJ2-1, the full variable domain is DAGVTQSPTHLIKTRGQQVTLRCSPISGHKSVSWYQQVLGQGPQFIFQYYEKEERGRGNFPDRFSARQFPNYSSELNVNALLLGDSALYLCASSLGPSGGSYNEQFFGPGTRLTVL.

The chain has TRBV20-1 and TRBJ2-7; the D is unclear. The CDR3 contains 12 residues. CDR1 DFQATT and CDR2 SNEGSKA come from the germline V gene (reference sequence). Trimming pared 7 bases from V and 0 bases from J, leaving 10 bases between. CDR3 DNA: TGCAGTGTTGGGCAGAGCTCCTACGAGCAGTACTTC. It yields the protein CSVGQSSYEQYF.

This clonotype was observed a few times. V gene TRBV7-2 combines with J gene TRBJ2-3; TRBD2 might be the D (5 bases). The CDR3 is 16 residues long. The V and J ends lost 3 bases and 0 bases respectively, with 13 bases between them. Germline loops: CDR1 SGHTA, CDR2 FQGNSA. CDR3 sequence (DNA): TGTGCCAGCAGCTTGGTAGCGCGTACTAGCACAGATACGCAGTATTTT. Its translation: CASSLVARTSTDTQYF.

This chain's CDR3 is CSATFADTEAFF. CDR3 nucleotides: TGCAGCGCCACATTTGCTGACACTGAAGCTTTCTTT. The chain combines TRBV29-1 with TRBJ1-1, with D unclear. This CDR3 region has 12 residues. CDR1 and CDR2 (germline): SQVTM, ANQGSEA. V was trimmed by 7 bases and J by 3 bases, leaving 12 bases between them.

This chain links TRBV5-1 with TRBJ1-4; TRBD1 might be the D (5 bases). Germline V lookup: CDR1 SGHRS, CDR2 YFSETQ. Between the trimmed V and J ends, which lost 2 bases and 14 bases, there was a span of 16 bases. This CDR3 is built from 13 residues. DNA of the CDR3: TGCGCCAGCAGCTTTACGGGTGAGGGGACTCTGTTTTTT. It encodes CASSFTGEGTLFF.

V usage is TRBV6-1 and J usage is TRBJ2-3; 13 bases fit TRBD2. CDR1 and CDR2 (germline): MNHNS, SASEGT. The CDR3 spans 18 residues. Germline trimming cut 6 bases from V and 2 bases from J; bases unmatched to any gene: 11. This CDR3 reads CASRGGTSGDKATDTQYF. The DNA for the CDR3 is TGTGCCAGCAGGGGGGGGACTAGCGGGGATAAAGCCACAGATACGCAGTATTTT.

The J gene is TRBJ2-6, the V gene TRBV4-2, with TRBD2 matching over 7 bases. The V and J ends lost 3 bases and 2 bases, in that order; junction bases with no gene match: 4. CDR1 is LGHNA, CDR2 YNFKEQ, per germline. The CDR3 extends over 16 amino acids. This CDR3 is CASSQTTSAGANVLTF. The CDR3 region has the DNA TGTGCCAGCAGCCAGACCACTAGCGCTGGGGCCAACGTCCTGACTTTC.

Ten or more counts support this clonotype. The V and J genes are TRBV20-1 and TRBJ2-2; D not resolved. Trimming shortened V by 2 bases and J by 6 bases, and 7 bases separated the two germline ends. Germline CDR1 is DFQATT and CDR2 is SNEGSKA (reference sequence). The CDR3 has 12 amino acids. The CDR3 DNA follows: TGCAGTGCTAGAAGGTCGGCCGGGGAGCTGTTTTTT. It encodes CSARRSAGELFF.

J is TRBJ2-1 and V is TRBV9; a weak D match, TRBD2 (7 bases). Germline-derived CDR1 and CDR2 are SGDLS and YYNGEE. V was clipped by 4 bases and J by 4 bases, with 21 bases between them. The length of the CDR3 is 17 residues. CDR3 protein: CASSPRLGGAGYNEQFF. CDR3 DNA sequence: TGTGCCAGCAGCCCTCGCTTGGGGGGGGCGGGTTACAATGAGCAGTTCTTC.